A selection of T cell receptor beta chains follows, all from one sample in a study. Each CDR3 protein gets one entry after TCRdb re-called the multiplex PCR reads with MiXCR. Here the sample spans over 250 distinct CDR3 sequences, roughly 17% being singletons. Sequencing was done on a sample of tumor-infiltrating Tregs sorted from the breast tumor. Receptors originate from a female donor with breast cancer. CDR3s include the opening cysteine and the closing phenylalanine or tryptophan. A D gene is named only where the DNA matches it firmly. Expanded clones get a size class; other rows say once, few or many, or leave the size out.

>medium-sized|TRBJ1-2|NA|TRBV12-3/TRBV12-4
CASVYRFGYTF
TGTGCCAGCGTCTACAGGTTTGGCTACACCTTC
>once|TRBJ1-2|TRBD1|TRBV12-3/TRBV12-4
CASSVGQSYTF
TGTGCCAGCAGCGTGGGACAGAGCTACACCTTC
>many|TRBJ1-2|NA|TRBV12-3/TRBV12-4
CASSLGREDGYTF
TGTGCCAGCAGTTTAGGCAGGGAGGATGGCTACACCTTC
>large|TRBJ1-2|NA|TRBV12-3/TRBV12-4
CASSDLNLDGYTF
TGTGCCAGCTCGGACTTAAACCTGGATGGCTACACCTTC
>large|TRBJ1-2|NA|TRBV12-3/TRBV12-4
CASSLKGHPTRSHGYTF
TGTGCCAGCAGTTTGAAGGGACATCCGACTAGGAGTCATGGCTACACCTTC
>large|TRBJ1-2|NA|TRBV12-3/TRBV12-4
CASRFSTGNGYTF
TGTGCCAGCAGGTTCTCAACCGGGAATGGCTACACCTTC
>large|TRBJ1-2|NA|TRBV12-3/TRBV12-4
CASSFVGQEYGYTF
TGTGCCAGCAGTTTCGTGGGACAAGAATATGGCTACACCTTC
>NA|TRBJ1-2|NA|TRBV12-3/TRBV12-4
CASSEDRRLGYTF
TGTGCCAGCAGTGAGGACAGAAGGCTTGGCTACACCTTC
>medium-sized|TRBJ1-2|NA|TRBV12-3/TRBV12-4
CASTLMGRGGGYTF
TGTGCCAGCACCCTAATGGGACGGGGCGGCGGCTACACCTTC
>NA|TRBJ1-2|TRBD1|TRBV12-3/TRBV12-4
CASSFTTGAEAYTF
TGTGCCAGCAGTTTTACCACAGGGGCGGAGGCGTACACCTTC
>large|TRBJ1-2|NA|TRBV12-3/TRBV12-4
CASTIRAAVHYGYTF
TGTGCCAGCACCATTCGGGCGGCAGTTCACTATGGCTACACCTTC
>few|TRBJ1-2|NA|TRBV12-3/TRBV12-4
CASSLATAGGYGYTF
TGTGCCAGCAGTTTGGCTACAGCGGGTGGCTATGGCTACACCTTC
>medium-sized|TRBJ1-2|NA|TRBV12-3/TRBV12-4
CASTSTRVTSTINYGYTF
TGTGCCAGCACCTCCACAAGGGTTACCTCCACTATTAACTATGGCTACACCTTC
>large|TRBJ1-2|NA|TRBV12-3/TRBV12-4
CASSAGQQLNYGYTF
TGTGCCAGCAGTGCTGGACAACAGCTTAACTATGGCTACACCTTC
>large|TRBJ1-2|TRBD1|TRBV12-3/TRBV12-4
CASNLGQGRGGYTF
TGTGCCAGCAATCTCGGACAGGGAAGGGGAGGCTACACCTTC
>large|TRBJ1-2|TRBD1|TRBV12-3/TRBV12-4
CASSLRQGGYGYTF
TGTGCCAGCAGTTTGAGACAGGGAGGGTATGGCTACACCTTC
>medium-sized|TRBJ1-2|NA|TRBV12-3/TRBV12-4
CASSFHRGDYGYTF
TGTGCCAGCAGTTTTCATCGGGGAGACTATGGCTACACCTTC
>large|TRBJ1-2|TRBD1|TRBV12-3/TRBV12-4
CASSRDRGNGYTF
TGTGCCAGCAGCAGGGACAGGGGAAATGGCTACACCTTC
>medium-sized|TRBJ1-2|NA|TRBV12-3/TRBV12-4
CASSLDLGRQSYTF
TGTGCCAGCAGTTTAGATTTGGGGAGACAGAGCTACACCTTC
>NA|TRBJ1-2|NA|TRBV12-3/TRBV12-4
CASSLVDPTGYGYTF
TGTGCCAGCAGTTTGGTTGACCCGACGGGCTATGGCTACACCTTC
>large|TRBJ1-2|TRBD1|TRBV12-3/TRBV12-4
CASSYRDRANYGYTF
TGTGCCAGCAGTTATCGGGACAGGGCCAACTATGGCTACACCTTC
>many|TRBJ1-2|TRBD1|TRBV12-3/TRBV12-4
CASSKGQEDYGYTF
TGTGCCAGCAGTAAGGGACAGGAGGATTATGGCTACACCTTC
>large|TRBJ1-2|NA|TRBV12-3/TRBV12-4
CASSLEGHGYTF
TGTGCCAGCAGTTTGGAGGGGCATGGCTACACCTTC
>large|TRBJ1-2|NA|TRBV12-3/TRBV12-4
CASSLAQAGGYTF
TGTGCCAGCAGTTTAGCGCAGGCGGGCGGCTACACCTTC
>medium-sized|TRBJ1-2|NA|TRBV12-3/TRBV12-4
CASSGGHYGYTF
TGTGCCAGCTCAGGAGGCCACTATGGCTACACCTTC
>medium-sized|TRBJ1-2|NA|TRBV12-3/TRBV12-4
CASSPFGRRAEGYTF
TGTGCCAGCAGCCCATTCGGCAGGAGGGCAGAGGGCTACACCTTC
>large|TRBJ1-2|NA|TRBV12-3/TRBV12-4
CASYNDRLGYTF
TGTGCCAGCTATAACGACCGACTTGGCTACACCTTC